This T cell receptor (beta chain) emerged from a study of OX40 agonist ivuxolimab in advanced cancers. The CDR3 sequence is 15 residues long. Looked up from germline, CDR1 is SGHAT and CDR2 is FQDESV (reference sequence). V lost 5 bases and J 0 bases, leaving 11 bases between the germline ends. The assay was immunoSEQ multiplex PCR, and TCRdb's table has in-frame clones only and misses some. The sample lists roughly 17,000 clones; 77% were seen once. Here the sequenced sample was CD4+ or CD8+ T cells sorted from blood, taken in a trial of the OX40 agonist ivuxolimab. The chain joins TRBV11-1 to TRBJ2-1; tentative D call: TRBD1 (6 bases). The TCR comes from an adult with an advanced solid tumor such as melanoma, head and neck, liver or kidney cancer. This chain's CDR3 is CASSGGGSSYNEQFF. The CDR3 bases are TGTGCCAGCAGCGGGGGCGGAAGCTCCTACAATGAGCAGTTCTTC.